This T cell receptor beta chain stems from a study of Ad26.COV2.S vaccination and SARS-CoV-2 variants. Across the study: In the study, Ad26.COV2.S was injected intramuscularly once, or twice 56 days apart. Findings and limits, study-wide: With respect to non-spike TCR breadth, vaccine and placebo recipients were similar. In vaccinated individuals, spike-specific CD8+ and CD4+ T cell responses reportedly displayed substantial breadth.

Sequenced by immunoSEQ multiplex PCR; TCRdb stores in-frame clones only, minus some. The repertoire consists of more than 300,000 clones, with about 85% occurring once and the leading ten covering 2.1%. V was trimmed by 1 base and J by 3 bases, leaving 10 bases between them. The germline CDR1 and CDR2 sequences are MNHEY and SVGAGI. CDR3 length: 14 amino acids. Turning to this clone: Its target is not known.

Documented treatment: some 20 received Ad26.COV2.S at low or high dose, single or two shots; a few received placebo; per-sample allocation not given. Sampling took place 63 days after the first vaccine or placebo injection. This vaccine is an Ad26 vector that expresses the Wuhan-strain SARS-CoV-2 spike. The specimen comprised peripheral blood, sampled in a trial of Ad26.COV2.S vaccine versus placebo. The sequence came from a person aged 18-65 years who received the Ad26.COV2.S COVID-19 vaccine or a placebo. The chain links TRBV6-5 to TRBJ2-7; a weak D match, TRBD2 (5 bases). The CDR3 spells CASSYFGGDYEQYF. The CDR3 bases are TGTGCCAGCAGTTACTTCGGAGGAGACTACGAGCAGTACTTC.